One and the same sample provided the 17 T cell receptor beta chains below, sequenced in a study of control samples from healthy donors and cancer patients (dated by TCRdb to 2020 to 2021). The protocol used for the library was the immunoSEQ multiplex PCR assay. Here the immuneACCESS table is served through TCRdb, limited to in-frame sequences with V and J called. Missing clones are a known gap in these copies; in checked studies unresolved V genes cover under half, and the rest lacks a known reason. The sample table holds about 110,000 clones, of which around nine tenths were seen once. The ten most abundant clones make up roughly 18% of the sample. Sequenced material: blood. The receptors here all came from a woman aged 45 to 65 in good health.

The chain couples TRBV4-1 to TRBJ1-3, with D possibly being TRBD1 (5 bases). From germline, CDR1 is MGHRA and CDR2 YSYEKL. V was pared by 1 base and J by 4 bases, with 11 bases between. The CDR3 sequence is 15 residues long. CDR3 amino acids: CASSQAGGDGNTIYF. CDR3 nucleotide sequence: TGCGCCAGCAGCCAAGCTGGGGGGGACGGAAACACCATATATTTT.

The rearrangement uses TRBV27 and TRBJ2-3; 14 bases agree with TRBD2. CDR1 and CDR2 (germline): MNHEY, SMNVEV (reference sequence). This CDR3 spans 16 amino acids. The V segment lost 2 bases and the J segment 4 bases; nucleotides outside the gene matches: 2. The CDR3 is CASSLAGLAGADTQYF. CDR3 bases: TGTGCCAGCAGTTTAGCGGGACTAGCGGGGGCAGATACGCAGTATTTT.

The chain is built from TRBV30 and TRBJ1-2, with D hard to call. Germline V gives CDR1 GTSNPN, CDR2 SVGIG (reference sequence). CDR3 length equals 12 residues. The V and J ends lost 1 base and 8 bases respectively, with 11 bases between them. In DNA form, the CDR3 reads TGTGCCTGGAGTGGTCAACGGTACGGCTACACCTTC. It encodes CAWSGQRYGYTF.

This clone appeared a few times. The V gene is TRBV10-1, the J gene TRBJ2-1, with 9 positions matching TRBD1. J lost 4 bases, V lost 4 bases, and 2 bases had no gene match. The CDR3 length is 14 residues. CDR1 WNHNN and CDR2 SYGVQD come from the germline V gene (reference sequence). CDR3 coding DNA: TGCGCCAGCAGTGTACAGGGGGCATACAATGAGCAGTTCTTC. Amino acids: CASSVQGAYNEQFF.

This clone was recorded a few times. This chain's CDR3 is CAWRGSRGYEQFF. DNA of the CDR3: TGTGCCTGGAGGGGTTCACGTGGGTATGAGCAGTTCTTC. V is TRBV30 and J is TRBJ2-1; D gene unclear. The CDR3 consists of 13 residues. V was shortened by 3 bases and J by 8 bases, with 14 bases between the two germline ends. The germline gives CDR1 GTSNPN, CDR2 SVGIG (reference sequence). The full variable domain, in which reference TRBV30 and TRBJ2-1 provide the parts outside the CDR3, is SQTIHQWPATLVQPVGSPLSLECTVEGTSNPNLYWYRQAAGRGLQLLFYSVGIGQISSEVPQNLSASRPQDRQFILSSKKLLLSDSGFYLCAWRGSRGYEQFFGPGTRLTVL.

The genes are TRBV7-9 and TRBJ2-1; the D gene could be TRBD1 or TRBD2 (6 bases each). This CDR3 spans 15 amino acids. Germline V gene sequence: CDR1 SEHNR, CDR2 FQNEAQ (reference sequence). V was pared by 8 bases and J by 1 base, with 15 bases between. The CDR3 reads CASPTEGDSYNEQFF. The CDR3, as DNA: TGTGCCAGCCCAACGGAGGGGGATTCCTACAATGAGCAGTTCTTC.

The chain is built from TRBV7-9 and TRBJ2-3; 7 bases agree with TRBD2. This CDR3 has 13 residues. The V gene's germline CDR1 is SEHNR and CDR2 FQNEAQ (reference sequence). Germline trimming cut 5 bases from V and 5 bases from J; bases unmatched to any gene: 4. CDR3 residues: CASSPPGGDTQYF. The CDR3 DNA reads TGTGCCAGCAGCCCCCCGGGAGGAGATACGCAGTATTTT.

The chain couples TRBV14 to TRBJ2-7; 8 bases agree with TRBD1. Trimming took 4 bases from V and 5 from J; bases not matched to a gene: 1. CDR1 and CDR2 from the germline V gene are SGHDN and FVKESK. The CDR3 runs 12 residues. This chain's CDR3 is CASSRTGNEQYF. DNA for the CDR3: TGTGCCAGCAGCCGGACAGGGAACGAGCAGTACTTC.

The genes are TRBV14 and TRBJ2-3, with TRBD2 identical over 10 bases. The V and J ends lost 4 bases and 3 bases, in that order; junction bases with no gene match: 19. Germline CDR1 SGHDN, CDR2 FVKESK. The CDR3 length is 20 residues. CDR3 DNA: TGTGCCAGCAGCCCCTTGAAGAAGAAGAGCGGGAGGGCCGGTACAGATACGCAGTATTTT. Amino acid sequence: CASSPLKKKSGRAGTDTQYF. Looking up the rest from reference TRBV14 and TRBJ2-3 gives the full variable domain: EAGVTQFPSHSVIEKGQTVTLRCDPISGHDNLYWYRRVMGKEIKFLLHFVKESKQDESGMPNNRFLAERTGGTYSTLKVQPAELEDSGVYFCASSPLKKKSGRAGTDTQYFGPGTRLTVL.

CDR3 in DNA: TGTGCCAGCAGATCCATCTTTACAGGGACTAACACCGGGGAGCTGTTTTTT. As protein: CASRSIFTGTNTGELFF. The rearrangement links TRBV11-2 to TRBJ2-2; D possibly uses TRBD1 or TRBD2 (6 bases each). Germline V gene sequence: CDR1 SGHAT, CDR2 FQNNGV. The V gene lost 6 bases and the J gene lost 2 bases, with 19 bases spanning the gap. The CDR3 has 17 amino acids.

This chain links TRBV27 with TRBJ1-1; no clear D. The CDR3 sequence is 13 residues long. Germline lookup yields CDR1 MNHEY and CDR2 SMNVEV (reference sequence). V was shortened by 6 bases and J by 8 bases, with 16 bases between the two germline ends. CDR3 sequence (DNA): TGTGCCAGCAGCCTCCGGGAGGCTATGGAAGCTTTCTTT. Protein: CASSLREAMEAFF.

This chain connects TRBV6-5 to TRBJ1-2; D call uncertain. The CDR3 length is 13 residues. CDR1 and CDR2 from the germline V gene are MNHEY and SVGAGI. Trimming shortened V by 2 bases and J by 6 bases, and 10 bases separated the two germline ends. The CDR3 coding sequence is TGTGCCAGCAGTTACGAGGGTCGTGATGGCTACACCTTC. Translation gives CASSYEGRDGYTF.

The genes are TRBV2 and TRBJ2-1; TRBD2 matches 11 bases. The CDR3 is 18 amino acids. The trim removed 7 bases at V and 0 bases at J, leaving 11 bases unmatched. CDR1 is SNHLY and CDR2 is FYNNEI in the germline V gene. CDR3 DNA sequence: TGTGCCAGCAAGGTCCTAGCGGGAGGCCTATCCTCCTACAATGAGCAGTTCTTC. Translating gives CASKVLAGGLSSYNEQFF.

This sequence joins TRBV15 and TRBJ1-1; D is perhaps TRBD1 (5 bases). The CDR3 is 13 residues long. The V gene lost 3 bases and the J gene lost 8 bases, with 13 bases spanning the gap. Germline CDR1 reads LNHNV; CDR2 reads YYDKDF (reference sequence). The CDR3: CATSSSQGTEAFF. As DNA, the CDR3 is TGTGCCACCAGCAGCAGCCAGGGAACGGAAGCTTTCTTT.

The rearrangement joins TRBV10-2 to TRBJ2-3; D is perhaps TRBD1 (5 bases). CDR3 length equals 16 residues. Germline V lookup: CDR1 WSHSY, CDR2 SAAADI. Trimming took off 7 bases at V and 2 bases at J, with 19 bases between the two ends. The DNA for the CDR3 is TGCGCCAGCAAGGCCGCCGTTGACAGCACCACAGATACGCAGTATTTT. Residues: CASKAAVDSTTDTQYF.

The chain couples TRBV2 to TRBJ1-4; unclear D gene. The V gene's germline CDR1 is SNHLY and CDR2 FYNNEI. Trimming shortened V by 3 bases and J by 8 bases, and 13 bases separated the two germline ends. This CDR3 is 14 amino acids long. CDR3 loop: CASSEVYSSEKLFF. The CDR3, as DNA: TGTGCCAGCAGTGAGGTTTACAGCTCCGAAAAACTGTTTTTT.

V is TRBV9 and J is TRBJ2-3, with 12 bases aligning to TRBD2. The CDR3 loop spans 17 amino acids. Germline V lookup: CDR1 SGDLS, CDR2 YYNGEE. Germline trimming cut 2 bases from V and 2 bases from J; bases unmatched to any gene: 6. The CDR3 region has the DNA TGTGCCAGCAGCGTCGGACTAGCGGGATGGGTCACAGATACGCAGTATTTT. As protein: CASSVGLAGWVTDTQYF.